What follows is one T cell receptor beta chain and its context. This CDR3 has 15 amino acids. Germline assignment: CDR1 SGHVS and CDR2 FNYEAQ. V was clipped by 3 bases and J by 5 bases; unmatched bases: 4. Generated by immunoSEQ multiplex PCR, the TCRdb table keeps only in-frame clones and is missing some. Of a few hundred thousand clones detected, roughly 80% appear once; the ten largest clones hold about 2.9%. The data originate from a study of blood T cell repertoires in COVID-19. The sample taken for sequencing was peripheral blood. The receptor's source is a woman in her 30s who had recovered from COVID-19. The rearrangement links TRBV7-6 to TRBJ2-7, with 13 bases that match TRBD2. CDR3 nucleotides: TGTGCCAGCAGCTTTCGACTAGCGGGAGGCCACGAGCAGTACTTC. This codes for CASSFRLAGGHEQYF.